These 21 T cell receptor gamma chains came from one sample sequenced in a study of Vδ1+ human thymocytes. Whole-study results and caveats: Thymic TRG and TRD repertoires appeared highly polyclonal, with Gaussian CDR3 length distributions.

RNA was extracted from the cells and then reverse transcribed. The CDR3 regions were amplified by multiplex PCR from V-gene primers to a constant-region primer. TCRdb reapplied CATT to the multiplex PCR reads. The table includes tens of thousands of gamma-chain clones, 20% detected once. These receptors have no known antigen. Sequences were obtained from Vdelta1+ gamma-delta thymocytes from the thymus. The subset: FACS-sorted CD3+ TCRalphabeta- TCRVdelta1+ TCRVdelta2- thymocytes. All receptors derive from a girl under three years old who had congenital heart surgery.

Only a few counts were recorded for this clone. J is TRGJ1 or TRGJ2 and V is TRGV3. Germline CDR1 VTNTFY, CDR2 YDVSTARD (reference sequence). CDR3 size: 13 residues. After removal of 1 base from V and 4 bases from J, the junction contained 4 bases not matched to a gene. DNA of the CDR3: TGTGCCACCTGGGACAGAGAGTATTATAAGAAACTCTTT. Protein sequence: CATWDREYYKKLF.

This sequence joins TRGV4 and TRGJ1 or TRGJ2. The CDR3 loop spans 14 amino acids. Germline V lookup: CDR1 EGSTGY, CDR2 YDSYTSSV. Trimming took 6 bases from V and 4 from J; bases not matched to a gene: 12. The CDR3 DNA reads TGTGCCACCTGGAAAAGCCCAAAGTATTATAAGAAACTCTTT. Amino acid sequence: CATWKSPKYYKKLF.

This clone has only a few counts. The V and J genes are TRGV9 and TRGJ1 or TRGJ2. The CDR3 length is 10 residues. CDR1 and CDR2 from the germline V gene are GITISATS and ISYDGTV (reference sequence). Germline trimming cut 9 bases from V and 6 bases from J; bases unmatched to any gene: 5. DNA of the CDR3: TGTGCCTTGGGGCCTTATAAGAAACTCTTT. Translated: CALGPYKKLF.

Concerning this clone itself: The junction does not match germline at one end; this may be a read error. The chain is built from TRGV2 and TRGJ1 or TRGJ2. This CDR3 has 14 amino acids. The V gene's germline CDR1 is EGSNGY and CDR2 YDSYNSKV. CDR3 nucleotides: TGTGCCACCTGGGACCCAAAGGAGCCTTATACGAAACTCTTT. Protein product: CATWDPKEPYTKLF.

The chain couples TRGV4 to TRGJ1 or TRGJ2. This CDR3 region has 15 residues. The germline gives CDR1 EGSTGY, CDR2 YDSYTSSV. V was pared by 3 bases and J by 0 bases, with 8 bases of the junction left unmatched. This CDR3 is CATWDPGPNYYKKLF. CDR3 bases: TGTGCCACCTGGGATCCCGGTCCGAATTATTATAAGAAACTCTTT.

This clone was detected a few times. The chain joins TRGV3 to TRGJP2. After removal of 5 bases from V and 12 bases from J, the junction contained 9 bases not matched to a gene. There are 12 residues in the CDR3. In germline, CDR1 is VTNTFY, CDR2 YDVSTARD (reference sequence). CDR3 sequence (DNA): TGTGCCACCTGGGGACCTGGGCGGATCAAGACGTTT. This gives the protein CATWGPGRIKTF.

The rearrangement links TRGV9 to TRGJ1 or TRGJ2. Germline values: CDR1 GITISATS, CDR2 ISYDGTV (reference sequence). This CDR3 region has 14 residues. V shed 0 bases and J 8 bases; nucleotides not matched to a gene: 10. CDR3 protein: CALWEVRRGDKKLF. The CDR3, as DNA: TGTGCCTTGTGGGAGGTGCGGCGAGGTGATAAGAAACTCTTT.

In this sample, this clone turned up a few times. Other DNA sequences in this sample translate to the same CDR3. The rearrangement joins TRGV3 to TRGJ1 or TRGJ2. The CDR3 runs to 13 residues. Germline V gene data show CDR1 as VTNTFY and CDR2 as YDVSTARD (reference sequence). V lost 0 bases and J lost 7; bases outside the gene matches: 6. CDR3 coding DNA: TGTGCCACCTGGGACAGGCCAAAATATAAGAAACTCTTT. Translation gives CATWDRPKYKKLF.

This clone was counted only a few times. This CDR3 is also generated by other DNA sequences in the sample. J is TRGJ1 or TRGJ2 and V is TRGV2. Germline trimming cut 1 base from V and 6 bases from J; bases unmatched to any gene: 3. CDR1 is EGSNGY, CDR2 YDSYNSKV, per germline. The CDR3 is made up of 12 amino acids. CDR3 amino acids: CATWDGSYKKLF. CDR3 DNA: TGTGCCACCTGGGACGGAAGTTATAAGAAACTCTTT.

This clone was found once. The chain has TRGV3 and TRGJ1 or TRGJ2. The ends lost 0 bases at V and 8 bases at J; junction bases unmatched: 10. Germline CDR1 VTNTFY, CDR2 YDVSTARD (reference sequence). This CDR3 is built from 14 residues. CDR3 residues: CATWDRSLRDKKLF. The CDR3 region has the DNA TGTGCCACCTGGGACAGGTCCCTTCGGGATAAGAAACTCTTT.

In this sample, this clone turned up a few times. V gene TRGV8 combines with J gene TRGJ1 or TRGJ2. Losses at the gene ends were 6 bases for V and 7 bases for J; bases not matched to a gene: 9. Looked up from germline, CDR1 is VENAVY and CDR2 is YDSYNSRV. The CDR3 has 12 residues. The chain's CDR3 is CATWKFEYKKLF. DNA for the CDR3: TGTGCCACCTGGAAATTTGAGTATAAGAAACTCTTT.

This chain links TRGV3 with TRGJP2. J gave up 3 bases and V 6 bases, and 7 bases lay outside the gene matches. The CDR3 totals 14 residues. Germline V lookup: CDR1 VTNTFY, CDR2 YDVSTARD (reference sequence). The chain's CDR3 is CATWNGGSDWIKTF. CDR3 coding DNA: TGTGCCACCTGGAACGGGGGTAGTGATTGGATCAAGACGTTT.

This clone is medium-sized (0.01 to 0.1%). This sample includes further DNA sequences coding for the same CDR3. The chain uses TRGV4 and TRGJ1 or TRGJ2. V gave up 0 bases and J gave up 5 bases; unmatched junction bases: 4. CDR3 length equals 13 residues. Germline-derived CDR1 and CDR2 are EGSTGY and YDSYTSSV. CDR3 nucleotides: TGTGCCACCTGGGATGGGCGGAATTATAAGAAACTCTTT. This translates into CATWDGRNYKKLF.

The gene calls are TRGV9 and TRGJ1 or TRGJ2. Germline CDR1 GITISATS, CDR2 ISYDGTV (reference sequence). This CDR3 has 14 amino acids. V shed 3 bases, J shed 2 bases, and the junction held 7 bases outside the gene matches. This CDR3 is CALWEPPYYYKKLF. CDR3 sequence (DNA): TGTGCCTTGTGGGAGCCACCCTATTATTATAAGAAACTCTTT.

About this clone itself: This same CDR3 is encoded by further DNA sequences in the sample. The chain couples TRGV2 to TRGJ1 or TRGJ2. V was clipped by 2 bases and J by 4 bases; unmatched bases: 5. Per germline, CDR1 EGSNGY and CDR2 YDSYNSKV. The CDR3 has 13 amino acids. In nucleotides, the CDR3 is TGTGCCACCTGGGACGAAGTATATTATAAGAAACTCTTT. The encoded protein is CATWDEVYYKKLF.

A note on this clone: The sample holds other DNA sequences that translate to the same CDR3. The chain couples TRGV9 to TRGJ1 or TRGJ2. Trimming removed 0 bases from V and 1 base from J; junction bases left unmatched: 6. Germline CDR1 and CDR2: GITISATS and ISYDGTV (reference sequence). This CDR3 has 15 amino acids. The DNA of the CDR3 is TGTGCCTTGTGGGAGGTGCAAGAAAATTATTATAAGAAACTCTTT. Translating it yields CALWEVQENYYKKLF.

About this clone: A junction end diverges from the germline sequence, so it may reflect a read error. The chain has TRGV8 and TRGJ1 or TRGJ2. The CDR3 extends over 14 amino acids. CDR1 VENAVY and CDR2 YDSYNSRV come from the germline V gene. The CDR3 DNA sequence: TGTGCCACCTGGGACCACCTGAATTATTATAAGATACTCTTT. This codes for CATWDHLNYYKILF.

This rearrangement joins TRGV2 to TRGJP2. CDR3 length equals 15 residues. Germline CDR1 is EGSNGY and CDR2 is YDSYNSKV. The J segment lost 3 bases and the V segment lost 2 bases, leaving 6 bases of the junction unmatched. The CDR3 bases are TGTGCCACCTGGGACGACCGCGGTAGTGATTGGATCAAGACGTTT. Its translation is CATWDDRGSDWIKTF.

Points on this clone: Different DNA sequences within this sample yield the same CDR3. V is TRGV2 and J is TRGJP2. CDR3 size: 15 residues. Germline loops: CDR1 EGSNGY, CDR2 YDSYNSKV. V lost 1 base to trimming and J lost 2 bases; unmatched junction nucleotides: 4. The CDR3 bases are TGTGCCACCTGGGACGGTGCGAGTAGTGATTGGATCAAGACGTTT. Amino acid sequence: CATWDGASSDWIKTF.

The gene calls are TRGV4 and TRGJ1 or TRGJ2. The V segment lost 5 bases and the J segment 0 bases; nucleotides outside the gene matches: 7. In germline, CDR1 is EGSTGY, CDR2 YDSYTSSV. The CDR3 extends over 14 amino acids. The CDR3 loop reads CATWGPQNYYKKLF. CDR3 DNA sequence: TGTGCCACCTGGGGGCCCCAGAATTATTATAAGAAACTCTTT.

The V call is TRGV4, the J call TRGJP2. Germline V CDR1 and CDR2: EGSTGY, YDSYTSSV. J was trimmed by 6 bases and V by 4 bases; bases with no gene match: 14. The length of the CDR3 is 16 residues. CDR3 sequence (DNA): TGTGCCACCTGGGACGGACCTCGGGATGGTGATTGGATCAAGACGTTT. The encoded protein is CATWDGPRDGDWIKTF.